This T cell receptor beta chain was recovered during a study of cytomegalovirus exposure and HLA in healthy donors. Germline-derived CDR1 and CDR2 are SGHDT and YYEEEE. Germline trimming cut 4 bases from V and 8 bases from J; bases unmatched to any gene: 17. The CDR3 runs 16 residues. 13 Jbeta primers and 60 Vbeta primers were used for the PCR. TCRdb keeps only in-frame clones here, not all; method: immunoSEQ multiplex PCR. The sample consists of about 160,000 clones, under 80% of them appearing once. Material: PBMCs. J is TRBJ1-2 and V is TRBV5-6; 7 bases align to TRBD1. This receptor was identified in a female donor in good health and CMV-seronegative. CDR3 in DNA: TGTGCCAGCAGCGCAACGACAGGGCGGACGCGGGGAGGCTACACCTTC. It translates to CASSATTGRTRGGYTF.